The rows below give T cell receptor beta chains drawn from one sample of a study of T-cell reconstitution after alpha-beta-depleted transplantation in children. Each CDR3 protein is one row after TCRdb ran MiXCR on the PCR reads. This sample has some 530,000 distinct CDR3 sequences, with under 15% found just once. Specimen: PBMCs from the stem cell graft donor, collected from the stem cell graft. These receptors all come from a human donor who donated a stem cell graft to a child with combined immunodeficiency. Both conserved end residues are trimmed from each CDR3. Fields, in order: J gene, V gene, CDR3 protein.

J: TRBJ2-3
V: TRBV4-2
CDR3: ASSQKAGGQADTQY

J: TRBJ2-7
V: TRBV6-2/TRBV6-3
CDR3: ASSLAGGVNEQY

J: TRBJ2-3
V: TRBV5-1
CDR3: ASSLGSPGLVLVADTQY

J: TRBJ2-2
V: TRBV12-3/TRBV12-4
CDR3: ASSPALNWVF

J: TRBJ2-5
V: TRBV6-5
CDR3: ASSYSGGLETQY

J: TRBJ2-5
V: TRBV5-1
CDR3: ASSPVGGGVVETQY

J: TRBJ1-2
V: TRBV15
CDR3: ATSRVPGQGNYGYT

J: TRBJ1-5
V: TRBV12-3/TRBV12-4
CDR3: ASSPGTAHQTQH

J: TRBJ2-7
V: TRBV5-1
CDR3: ASSLGQGVRYEQY

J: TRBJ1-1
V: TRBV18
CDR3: ASSPLIFRGKMNTEAF

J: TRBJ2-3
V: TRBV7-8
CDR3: ASSPSGVRTDTQY

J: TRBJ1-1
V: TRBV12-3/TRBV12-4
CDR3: ASSTTTGSETEAF

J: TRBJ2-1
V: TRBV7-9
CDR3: ASSLRRKYNEQF

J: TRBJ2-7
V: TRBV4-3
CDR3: ASSQDYWGPSSYEQY

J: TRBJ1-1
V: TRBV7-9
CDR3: ASSPGGLEAF

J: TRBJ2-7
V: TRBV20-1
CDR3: SARVPAEDYEQY

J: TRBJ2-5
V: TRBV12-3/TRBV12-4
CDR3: ASSVRLIRETQY

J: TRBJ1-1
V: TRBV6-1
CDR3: ASRATGSWTEAF

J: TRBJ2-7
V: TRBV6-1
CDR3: ASRDPGHFLYSYEQY

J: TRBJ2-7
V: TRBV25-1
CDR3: ASSTFNEQY

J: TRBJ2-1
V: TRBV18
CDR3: ASSRPSGYSYNEQF

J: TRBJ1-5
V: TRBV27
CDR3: ASSPRGFNQPQH

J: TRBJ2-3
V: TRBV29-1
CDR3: SVRDRGTDTQY

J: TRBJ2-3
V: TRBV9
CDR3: ASSGVNDRGRYTDTQY

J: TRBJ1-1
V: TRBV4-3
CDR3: ASSQDNRVGAEAF

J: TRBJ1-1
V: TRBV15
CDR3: ATSRALGRLNTEAF

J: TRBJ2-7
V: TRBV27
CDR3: ASKTMLMRTDNSYEQY

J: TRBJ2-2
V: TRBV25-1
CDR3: ASSGLAEPNTGELF

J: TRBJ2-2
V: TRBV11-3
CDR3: ASSLVRGFTGELF

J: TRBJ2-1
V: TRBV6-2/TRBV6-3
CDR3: ASTPFRGTSGYNEQF

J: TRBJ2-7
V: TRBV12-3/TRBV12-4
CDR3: ASSLGESRGQY

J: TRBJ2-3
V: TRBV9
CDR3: ASSVMAGGTDTQY

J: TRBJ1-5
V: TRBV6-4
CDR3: ASSDPVRGRLDNQPQH

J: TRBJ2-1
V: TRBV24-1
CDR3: ATSDLEGGLNNEQF

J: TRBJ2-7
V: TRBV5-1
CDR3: ASREGLAGGYEQY

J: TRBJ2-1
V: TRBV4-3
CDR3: ASSPGTGLDEQF

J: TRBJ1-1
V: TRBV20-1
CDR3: SASPQYGLAGRAF

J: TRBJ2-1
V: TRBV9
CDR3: ASSAAGIYNEQF

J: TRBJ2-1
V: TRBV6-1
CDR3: ASSPDRVHNEQF

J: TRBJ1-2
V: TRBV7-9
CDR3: ASSFNGYT

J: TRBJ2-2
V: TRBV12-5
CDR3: ASGLVLIPGLAGNDPNTGELF

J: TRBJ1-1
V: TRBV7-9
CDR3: ASSLLTGGNTEAF

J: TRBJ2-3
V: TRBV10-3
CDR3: AISEPGQGDTQY

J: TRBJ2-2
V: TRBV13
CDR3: ASSIPRARGELF